The entry below describes one T cell receptor beta chain. These data originate in a study of blood T cell repertoires in COVID-19. Authors' methods: Reference gene primer amplification gave nucleated cell count estimates. The assay was immunoSEQ multiplex PCR, and TCRdb's table has in-frame clones only and misses some. That table gives V, J and clone size, and the DNA gave D and trimming. Among about 180,000 clones listed, 70% to 90% were seen once. The sequence was collected from a man aged 55 to 70 with acute or convalescent COVID-19. Sample: peripheral blood.

The CDR3 loop reads CASRDRGLGDTQYF. CDR3 coding DNA: TGTGCCAGCAGGGACCGGGGTTTAGGGGATACGCAGTATTTT. V gene TRBV5-6 combines with J gene TRBJ2-3, with TRBD2 as a possible D gene (5 bases). This CDR3 has 14 amino acids. Trimming pared 5 bases from V and 6 bases from J, leaving 16 bases between. Germline CDR1 is SGHDT and CDR2 is YYEEEE.